The 29 T cell receptor beta chains given below trace back to one sample, sequenced in a study of blood T cell repertoires in COVID-19. Sequencing used immunoSEQ multiplex PCR; TCRdb keeps in-frame clones, though not all of them. The sample yields about 200,000 clones, 70% to 90% seen once. Material for sequencing was PBMCs or T cells enriched from blood (not recorded which). These receptors all come from a woman aged 25 to 39 who had been exposed to COVID-19.

This CDR3 reads CASSLRTGGNYGYTF. DNA of the CDR3: TGTGCCAGCAGCCTGCGGACAGGGGGAAACTATGGCTACACCTTC. The rearrangement joins TRBV7-2 to TRBJ1-2; 10 nucleotides align to TRBD1. Losses at the gene ends were 5 bases for V and 2 bases for J; bases not matched to a gene: 5. Germline CDR1 SGHTA, CDR2 FQGNSA. There are 15 residues in the CDR3.

The chain employs TRBV7-6 and TRBJ2-7; 9 bases map to TRBD2. Germline lookup yields CDR1 SGHVS and CDR2 FNYEAQ. V was pared by 1 base and J by 3 bases, with 13 bases of the junction left unmatched. The CDR3 consists of 18 residues. CDR3 in amino acids: CASSLGVSGGPSVYEQYF. For the CDR3, the DNA is TGTGCCAGCAGCTTAGGTGTTAGCGGGGGCCCTAGTGTCTACGAGCAGTACTTC.

The chain joins TRBV12-5 to TRBJ1-6, with no clear D. V lost 2 bases, J lost 8 bases, and 13 bases lay in between. CDR1 LGHNT and CDR2 FRNRAP come from the germline V gene. The CDR3 totals 15 residues. CDR3 sequence reads: CASGLYSPSDSPLHF. In DNA, the CDR3 is TGTGCTAGTGGTTTGTACTCCCCAAGTGATTCACCCCTCCACTTT.

The chain links TRBV19 to TRBJ2-3; 12 positions agree with TRBD2. The length of the CDR3 is 15 residues. V lost 7 bases and J lost 1; bases outside the gene matches: 3. Germline loops: CDR1 LNHDA, CDR2 SQIVND (reference sequence). This chain's CDR3 is CASTSGGAGTDTQYF. CDR3 nucleotides: TGTGCCAGTACTAGCGGGGGGGCGGGCACAGATACGCAGTATTTT.

This clone was found a few times. The CDR3 loop reads CASSLGGTGGEKLFF. CDR3 nucleotides: TGTGCCAGCAGCTTAGGCGGGACAGGAGGAGAAAAACTGTTTTTT. This chain connects TRBV7-9 to TRBJ1-4; TRBD1 matches 8 bases. CDR3 size: 15 residues. V shed 1 base, J shed 8 bases, and the junction held 6 bases outside the gene matches. Germline-derived CDR1 and CDR2 are SEHNR and FQNEAQ (reference sequence).

The J gene is TRBJ1-2, the V gene TRBV29-1; 8 bases match TRBD1. Germline lookup yields CDR1 SQVTM and CDR2 ANQGSEA. The length of the CDR3 is 15 residues. V was clipped by 4 bases and J by 4 bases; unmatched bases: 11. The CDR3 DNA follows: TGCAGCGTTGTATTATCGGGACAGGATTTCTATGGCTACACCTTC. The encoded protein is CSVVLSGQDFYGYTF.

This rearrangement joins TRBV4-2 to TRBJ1-2, with TRBD1 matching over 11 bases. The CDR3 extends over 15 amino acids. The J segment lost 4 bases and the V segment lost 4 bases, leaving 5 bases of the junction unmatched. CDR1 and CDR2 (germline): LGHNA, YNFKEQ. CDR3 loop: CASSPGQGVLYGYTF. In nucleotides, the CDR3 is TGTGCCAGCAGCCCGGGACAGGGGGTCCTCTATGGCTACACCTTC.

The chain couples TRBV7-3 to TRBJ2-3, with 7 bases that match TRBD2. V dropped 1 base and J dropped 7; count of bases not matched to a gene: 8. This CDR3 is 15 amino acids long. Germline V lookup: CDR1 SGHTA, CDR2 FQGTGA. In DNA form, the CDR3 reads TGTGCCAGCAGCTTAATAGCGGGTGACGCGTATACGCAGTATTTT. Translation gives CASSLIAGDAYTQYF.

This clone has just a few counts. The chain recombines TRBV3-1 (or the pseudogene TRBV3-2) with TRBJ1-2; 12 bases are shared with TRBD1. The germline V gene has CDR1 LGHDT and CDR2 YNNKEL (reference sequence). V lost 8 bases to trimming and J lost 12 bases; unmatched junction nucleotides: 10. The CDR3 extends over 13 amino acids. In DNA form, the CDR3 reads TGTGCCAGCGCCCTGGGGACAGGGGGCGTAAACACCTTC. Translating gives CASALGTGGVNTF.

The chain couples TRBV4-1 to TRBJ1-1, with D possibly matching TRBD1 (5 bases). The V gene lost 4 bases and the J gene lost 6 bases, with 15 bases spanning the gap. Germline V gene sequence: CDR1 MGHRA, CDR2 YSYEKL. CDR3 length equals 14 residues. The CDR3 is CASSLIGGSAEAFF. The CDR3 DNA sequence: TGCGCCAGCAGCCTCATCGGGGGTTCCGCTGAAGCTTTCTTT.

This clone showed up just once. The chain couples TRBV6-1 to TRBJ1-1, with D maybe TRBD1 (6 bases). V was clipped by 1 base and J by 11 bases, with 17 bases between them. CDR1 and CDR2 from the germline V gene are MNHNS and SASEGT. The CDR3 has 14 amino acids. This chain's CDR3 is CASSEGESGVRAFF. The DNA of the CDR3 is TGTGCCAGCAGTGAAGGCGAATCAGGGGTACGGGCTTTCTTT.

The J gene is TRBJ2-3, the V gene TRBV19; TRBD2 matches at 11 bases. The germline V gene has CDR1 LNHDA and CDR2 SQIVND (reference sequence). V lost 2 bases, J lost 5 bases, and 3 bases stayed unmatched. The CDR3 runs 15 residues. The CDR3 DNA sequence: TGTGCCAGTAGTATATTAGCGGGGGGGGTAGATACGCAGTATTTT. Translated: CASSILAGGVDTQYF.

This chain joins TRBV11-3 and TRBJ2-5; 8 nucleotides align to TRBD1. V was clipped by 1 base and J by 10 bases; unmatched bases: 5. The CDR3 sequence is 13 residues long. Germline CDR1 reads SGHNT; CDR2 reads YENEEA. This chain's CDR3 is CASSLGRDRGQYF. CDR3 nucleotides: TGTGCCAGCAGCTTAGGTCGTGACAGGGGCCAGTACTTC.

The V gene is TRBV5-4, the J gene TRBJ2-1; 10 positions agree with TRBD2. Germline V gene sequence: CDR1 SGHNT, CDR2 YYREEE (reference sequence). This CDR3 has 15 residues. The junction had 4 bases not matched to a gene; V was cut back by 4 bases and J by 3 bases. This CDR3 reads CASSTLAGVYNEQFF. The DNA of the CDR3 is TGTGCCAGCAGCACCCTAGCGGGGGTCTACAATGAGCAGTTCTTC. Full variable domain (missing parts from reference TRBV5-4 and TRBJ2-1): ETGVTQSPTHLIKTRGQQVTLRCSSQSGHNTVSWYQQALGQGPQFIFQYYREEENGRGNFPPRFSGLQFPNYSSELNVNALELDDSALYLCASSTLAGVYNEQFFGPGTRLTVL.

V and J are TRBV7-9 and TRBJ1-2; D is undetermined. CDR3 length: 14 amino acids. The V end lost 5 bases, the J end lost 2 bases, and 12 bases lay between the germline ends. Germline lookup yields CDR1 SEHNR and CDR2 FQNEAQ (reference sequence). The chain's CDR3 is CASSLVEGNYGYTF. Written as DNA, the CDR3 is TGTGCCAGCAGCCTCGTCGAGGGAAACTATGGCTACACCTTC.

The gene calls are TRBV28 and TRBJ2-7, with a weak D call TRBD2 (6 bases). Germline V lookup: CDR1 MDHEN, CDR2 SYDVKM. This CDR3 comprises 14 residues. Trimming left V 4 bases short and J 5 bases short, with 15 bases between. CDR3 protein: CASSSGGLKNEQYF. The CDR3 DNA follows: TGTGCCAGCAGTTCTGGGGGACTGAAGAACGAGCAGTACTTC.

The chain recombines TRBV19 with TRBJ2-3; 7 positions agree with TRBD1. The V gene's germline CDR1 is LNHDA and CDR2 SQIVND (reference sequence). The CDR3 spans 16 residues. The ends lost 4 bases at V and 5 bases at J; junction bases unmatched: 12. The CDR3 nucleotides are TGTGCCAGTAGTACTCTAGGGGGCCCCCTTGGAGATACGCAGTATTTT. The encoded protein is CASSTLGGPLGDTQYF.

V and J are TRBV27 and TRBJ2-7, with 11 positions matching TRBD1. Looked up from germline, CDR1 is MNHEY and CDR2 is SMNVEV (reference sequence). This CDR3 region has 14 residues. V dropped 2 bases and J dropped 7; count of bases not matched to a gene: 4. The CDR3 region is CASSLGQGAWEQYF. Here the CDR3 DNA reads TGTGCCAGCAGTTTAGGACAGGGGGCTTGGGAGCAGTACTTC.

The chain carries TRBV9 and TRBJ1-4; 9 bases line up with TRBD1. The CDR3 extends over 16 amino acids. Germline V CDR1 and CDR2: SGDLS, YYNGEE. The junction had 9 bases not matched to a gene; V was cut back by 4 bases and J by 5 bases. For the CDR3, the DNA is TGTGCCAGCAGCCCCAGTGGACAGGGGATAAATGAAAAACTGTTTTTT. Protein: CASSPSGQGINEKLFF.

This chain links TRBV24-1 with TRBJ1-2, with 9 nucleotides matching TRBD1. The V gene's germline CDR1 is KGHDR and CDR2 SFDVKD. Unmatched junction bases numbered 7, after V lost 4 bases and J lost 2 bases. CDR3 size: 16 residues. CDR3 in amino acids: CATSEGGTGWNYGYTF. CDR3 nucleotides: TGTGCCACCAGTGAAGGGGGGACAGGGTGGAACTATGGCTACACCTTC.

The V gene is TRBV9, the J gene TRBJ1-6; 11 bases map to TRBD1. Germline loops: CDR1 SGDLS, CDR2 YYNGEE. The CDR3 runs to 15 residues. Trimming cost V 0 bases and J 9 bases; bases outside gene matches: 2. For the CDR3, the DNA is TGTGCCAGCAGCGTAGCGGGGACAGGGGGTTCACCCCTCCACTTT. Amino acids: CASSVAGTGGSPLHF.

The chain couples TRBV2 to TRBJ1-4; tentative D call: TRBD1 (6 bases). Germline values: CDR1 SNHLY, CDR2 FYNNEI. V was pared by 5 bases and J by 7 bases, with 14 bases between. This CDR3 spans 14 amino acids. The CDR3 loop is CASSQQGPGEKLFF. The CDR3, as DNA: TGTGCCAGCAGTCAACAGGGCCCGGGTGAAAAACTGTTTTTT.

The genes are TRBV11-3 and TRBJ2-7; D might be TRBD1 (6 bases). V was pared by 2 bases and J by 1 base, with 9 bases between. The CDR3 is 14 residues long. Germline values: CDR1 SGHNT, CDR2 YENEEA. DNA for the CDR3: TGTGCCAGCAGCTTAAGAGGACAGTCCTACGAGCAGTACTTC. It encodes CASSLRGQSYEQYF.

The CDR3 spells CASSLSSVRNYGYTF. For the CDR3, the DNA is TGTGCCAGCAGCTTAAGCTCGGTCAGGAACTATGGCTACACCTTC. The chain uses TRBV11-2 and TRBJ1-2, with unresolved D. Trimming removed 2 bases from V and 2 bases from J, with 12 bases in between. The germline V gene encodes CDR1 SGHAT and CDR2 FQNNGV. The CDR3 sequence is 15 residues long.

The chain carries TRBV7-6 and TRBJ1-5; 10 positions match TRBD1. This CDR3 comprises 15 residues. The V gene's germline CDR1 is SGHVS and CDR2 FNYEAQ. V was clipped by 3 bases and J by 6 bases; unmatched bases: 5. The CDR3 loop reads CASSLGQGPLQPQHF. CDR3 in DNA: TGTGCCAGCAGCTTGGGACAGGGGCCGCTTCAGCCCCAGCATTTT.

The chain carries TRBV3-1 (or the pseudogene TRBV3-2) and TRBJ2-7; D is undetermined. V gave up 4 bases and J gave up 3 bases, with 7 bases separating them. The germline gives CDR1 LGHDT, CDR2 YNNKEL (reference sequence). This CDR3 contains 12 residues. The CDR3, as DNA: TGTGCCAGCAGCCTACTTAGCTACGAGCAGTACTTC. Protein product: CASSLLSYEQYF.

This clone was counted between two and nine times. The chain recombines TRBV3-1 (or the pseudogene TRBV3-2) with TRBJ2-1; 11 positions agree with TRBD2. The CDR3 is 16 residues long. Germline loops: CDR1 LGHDT, CDR2 YNNKEL (reference sequence). V shed 5 bases and J 7 bases; nucleotides not matched to a gene: 10. The CDR3 region is CASSLAGGPGFNEQFF. The DNA for the CDR3 is TGTGCCAGCAGCTTAGCGGGGGGGCCGGGTTTTAATGAGCAGTTCTTC.

The chain couples TRBV5-1 to TRBJ1-2; D may be TRBD1 (6 bases). CDR1 SGHRS and CDR2 YFSETQ come from the germline V gene. This CDR3 comprises 15 residues. Deletions cut 1 base from V and 6 bases from J, with 16 bases between. This chain's CDR3 is CASSLYPGAVDGYTF. The CDR3 coding sequence is TGCGCCAGCAGCTTGTACCCAGGGGCGGTGGATGGCTACACCTTC.

This sequence joins TRBV9 and TRBJ1-2, with 9 bases that match TRBD1. CDR3 length equals 13 residues. Germline V gene lookup returns CDR1 SGDLS and CDR2 YYNGEE. V was pared by 2 bases and J by 7 bases, with 3 bases of the junction left unmatched. CDR3: CASSVTGGFGYTF. In nucleotides, the CDR3 is TGTGCCAGCAGCGTTACAGGGGGCTTTGGCTACACCTTC. The variable domain in full, completed from reference TRBV9 and TRBJ1-2, reads DSGVTQTPKHLITATGQRVTLRCSPRSGDLSVYWYQQSLDQGLQFLIQYYNGEERAKGNILERFSAQQFPDLHSELNLSSLELGDSALYFCASSVTGGFGYTFGSGTRLTVV.